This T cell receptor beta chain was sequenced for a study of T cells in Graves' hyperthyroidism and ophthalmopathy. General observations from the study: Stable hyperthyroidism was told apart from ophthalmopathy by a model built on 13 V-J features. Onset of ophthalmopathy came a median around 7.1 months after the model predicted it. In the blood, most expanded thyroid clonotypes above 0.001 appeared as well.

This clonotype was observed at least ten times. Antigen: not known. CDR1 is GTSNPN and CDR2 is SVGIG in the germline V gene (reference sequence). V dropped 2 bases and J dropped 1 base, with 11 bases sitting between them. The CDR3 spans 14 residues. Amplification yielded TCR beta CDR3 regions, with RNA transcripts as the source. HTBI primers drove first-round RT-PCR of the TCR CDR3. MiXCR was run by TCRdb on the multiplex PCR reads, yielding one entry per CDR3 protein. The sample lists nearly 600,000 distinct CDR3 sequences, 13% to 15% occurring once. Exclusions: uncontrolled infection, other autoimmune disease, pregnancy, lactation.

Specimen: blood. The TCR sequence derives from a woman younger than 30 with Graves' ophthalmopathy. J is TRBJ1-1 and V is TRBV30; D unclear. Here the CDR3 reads CAWSNEEANTEAFF. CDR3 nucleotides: TGTGCCTGGAGTAACGAGGAAGCGAACACTGAAGCTTTCTTT.